This TCR beta chain derives from a study of shared clonotypes between healthy human individuals. On this clone: Its antigen is unidentified.

Per germline, CDR1 MGHRA and CDR2 YSYEKL. Trimming cost V 1 base and J 0 bases; bases outside gene matches: 15. This CDR3 comprises 21 residues. Study-wide findings and caveats: What naive subsets generally showed was a larger estimated richness than memory subsets showed. Researchers sampled only blood; tissue repertoires likely differ.

Sequencing was performed with immunoSEQ multiplex PCR; in TCRdb, only in-frame clones are kept and a portion is missing. The sample lists 950,000 to 1,200,000 clones; roughly 77% were seen once. The chain uses TRBV4-1 and TRBJ2-3, with TRBD2 matching 11 bases. This TCR derives from a man aged 18 to 35 in good health. Some clones in this sample may be carry-over from other donors' samples. The sample was memory CD4+ T cells from PBMCs. The subset was: CD45RA-negative fraction. This CDR3 is CASSQVAPGASGRTSTDTQYF. For the CDR3, the DNA is TGCGCCAGCAGCCAAGTGGCCCCGGGGGCTAGCGGGAGGACGAGCACAGATACGCAGTATTTT.